The entry below gives a single TCR beta chain sequence along with its context. The repertoire was sequenced with immunoSEQ multiplex PCR; TCRdb's copy has only in-frame clones and lacks some. The table lists over 60,000 clones, roughly 87% of them singletons, with roughly a sixth in the top ten. This specimen comes from a study of blood T cell repertoires in COVID-19. Study in general: Sample material is recorded as cDNA or gDNA derived from T cells, B-cell-depleted T cells, or PBMCs.

The CDR3 has 16 amino acids. From germline, CDR1 is SNHLY and CDR2 FYNNEI. V lost 3 bases and J 1 base, leaving 16 bases between the germline ends. Source material: peripheral blood. V and J are TRBV2 and TRBJ2-7; possibly TRBD1 for D (6 bases). This sequence originates from a human donor in a cohort sampled during active COVID-19. The CDR3 protein is CASSDIPETGSYEQYF. CDR3 nucleotide sequence: TGTGCCAGCAGTGACATACCCGAGACAGGATCCTACGAGCAGTACTTC.